This is a list of T cell receptor beta chains from one sample in a study of blood T cell repertoires in COVID-19. Sequencing was performed with immunoSEQ multiplex PCR; in TCRdb, only in-frame clones are kept and a portion is missing. This table has about 390,000 clones, around 87% appearing once. The sequenced material came from peripheral blood. The receptors were gathered from an older woman with COVID-19, enrolled during active disease. Both conserved end residues are part of each CDR3. Fields, in order: CDR3 length, clone size, V gene, J gene, D gene, CDR3 protein, CDR3 DNA. The D gene is left open where the match is weak. Clone size is shown for a subset of rows, as once, few, many or a class of expanded clone.

CDR3 length: 16; clone size: once; V gene: TRBV30; J gene: TRBJ2-6; D gene: TRBD2; CDR3 protein: CAWKPSGGSGANVLTF; CDR3 DNA: TGTGCCTGGAAGCCTAGCGGGGGCTCTGGGGCCAACGTCCTGACTTTC
CDR3 length: 15; clone size: .; V gene: TRBV19; J gene: TRBJ2-7; D gene: TRBD2; CDR3 protein: CASRTSGLSSYEQYF; CDR3 DNA: TGTGCCAGTAGGACTAGCGGGTTGAGCTCCTACGAGCAGTACTTC
CDR3 length: 14; clone size: .; V gene: TRBV3-1/TRBV3-2; J gene: TRBJ1-1; D gene: .; CDR3 protein: CASSHRRGNTEAFF; CDR3 DNA: TGTGCCAGCAGCCACAGAAGGGGGAACACTGAAGCTTTCTTT
CDR3 length: 17; clone size: .; V gene: TRBV4-1; J gene: TRBJ2-6; D gene: TRBD1; CDR3 protein: CASSQDRTGSGANVLTF; CDR3 DNA: TGCGCCAGCAGCCAAGATCGGACAGGCTCTGGGGCCAACGTCCTGACTTTC
CDR3 length: 14; clone size: .; V gene: TRBV5-4; J gene: TRBJ2-2; D gene: TRBD1; CDR3 protein: CASSSYRGTGELFF; CDR3 DNA: TGTGCCAGCAGCTCTTACAGGGGGACGGGGGAGCTGTTTTTT
CDR3 length: 14; clone size: .; V gene: TRBV7-2; J gene: TRBJ2-1; D gene: TRBD2; CDR3 protein: CASSFAGGYNEQFF; CDR3 DNA: TGTGCCAGCAGCTTTGCGGGGGGGTACAATGAGCAGTTCTTC
CDR3 length: 18; clone size: .; V gene: TRBV13; J gene: TRBJ2-1; D gene: TRBD2; CDR3 protein: CASSFGTSGGFNMNEQFF; CDR3 DNA: TGTGCCAGCAGCTTTGGGACTAGCGGGGGGTTCAACATGAATGAGCAGTTCTTC
CDR3 length: 17; clone size: .; V gene: TRBV19; J gene: TRBJ2-5; D gene: TRBD1; CDR3 protein: CASSTHWGTGAGETQYF; CDR3 DNA: TGTGCCAGTAGTACCCATTGGGGGACAGGGGCCGGGGAGACCCAGTACTTC
CDR3 length: 15; clone size: .; V gene: TRBV9; J gene: TRBJ2-2; D gene: .; CDR3 protein: CASSSGGAQIGELFF; CDR3 DNA: TGTGCCAGCAGCTCAGGCGGGGCCCAGATCGGGGAGCTGTTTTTT
CDR3 length: 13; clone size: .; V gene: TRBV14; J gene: TRBJ1-1; D gene: .; CDR3 protein: CASSQFRGTEAFF; CDR3 DNA: TGTGCCAGCAGCCAATTCAGAGGCACTGAAGCTTTCTTT
CDR3 length: 14; clone size: .; V gene: TRBV28; J gene: TRBJ2-5; D gene: .; CDR3 protein: CASSLRGLEETQYF; CDR3 DNA: TGTGCCAGCAGTTTAAGGGGTTTAGAAGAGACCCAGTACTTC
CDR3 length: 14; clone size: .; V gene: TRBV18; J gene: TRBJ2-3; D gene: .; CDR3 protein: CASSPELLSDTQYF; CDR3 DNA: TGTGCCAGCTCACCGGAGCTACTATCGGATACGCAGTATTTT
CDR3 length: 16; clone size: .; V gene: TRBV19; J gene: TRBJ1-1; D gene: TRBD1; CDR3 protein: CATRRDRGLLRTEAFF; CDR3 DNA: TGTGCCACCCGCCGGGACAGGGGGCTTTTGCGGACTGAAGCTTTCTTT
CDR3 length: 12; clone size: .; V gene: TRBV12-3/TRBV12-4; J gene: TRBJ2-1; D gene: .; CDR3 protein: CASSLSVNEQFF; CDR3 DNA: TGTGCCAGCAGTTTATCGGTGAATGAGCAGTTCTTC
CDR3 length: 15; clone size: .; V gene: TRBV5-1; J gene: TRBJ2-7; D gene: .; CDR3 protein: CASSSIELGRNEQYF; CDR3 DNA: TGCGCCAGCAGCTCGATAGAACTGGGGAGGAACGAGCAGTACTTC
CDR3 length: 18; clone size: .; V gene: TRBV3-1/TRBV3-2; J gene: TRBJ2-1; D gene: TRBD2; CDR3 protein: CASSLTSGGNPFYNEQFF; CDR3 DNA: TGTGCCAGCAGCCTGACTAGCGGGGGGAACCCTTTCTACAATGAGCAGTTCTTC
CDR3 length: 15; clone size: .; V gene: TRBV27; J gene: TRBJ2-7; D gene: TRBD1; CDR3 protein: CASSSAGTGRYEQYF; CDR3 DNA: TGTGCCAGCAGTAGCGCCGGGACAGGGCGGTACGAGCAGTACTTC
CDR3 length: 16; clone size: .; V gene: TRBV5-1; J gene: TRBJ1-1; D gene: TRBD1; CDR3 protein: CASRHGQGAPGAEAFF; CDR3 DNA: TGCGCCAGCAGACATGGACAGGGGGCGCCAGGGGCTGAAGCTTTCTTT
CDR3 length: 13; clone size: .; V gene: TRBV10-3; J gene: TRBJ2-7; D gene: .; CDR3 protein: CAISRLLGDEQYF; CDR3 DNA: TGTGCCATCAGTCGACTTCTCGGGGACGAGCAGTACTTC
CDR3 length: 15; clone size: .; V gene: TRBV28; J gene: TRBJ1-2; D gene: .; CDR3 protein: CASSQRSLGNYGYTF; CDR3 DNA: TGTGCCAGCAGTCAGAGGTCCCTTGGGAACTATGGCTACACCTTC
CDR3 length: 18; clone size: .; V gene: TRBV5-1; J gene: TRBJ1-2; D gene: .; CDR3 protein: CASSWPPTTGLGNYGYTF; CDR3 DNA: TGCGCCAGCAGTTGGCCCCCGACGACGGGACTCGGCAACTATGGCTACACCTTC
CDR3 length: 18; clone size: .; V gene: TRBV18; J gene: TRBJ2-4; D gene: TRBD1; CDR3 protein: CASSPPRTGAIAKNIQYF; CDR3 DNA: TGTGCCAGCTCACCACCGCGGACAGGGGCCATAGCCAAAAACATTCAGTACTTC
CDR3 length: 14; clone size: .; V gene: TRBV15; J gene: TRBJ2-1; D gene: .; CDR3 protein: CATSRAGPYNEQFF; CDR3 DNA: TGTGCCACCAGCAGGGCGGGGCCCTACAATGAGCAGTTCTTC
CDR3 length: 15; clone size: .; V gene: TRBV7-2; J gene: TRBJ2-5; D gene: .; CDR3 protein: CASSSQWGGQETQYF; CDR3 DNA: TGTGCCAGCAGCTCCCAGTGGGGCGGTCAAGAGACCCAGTACTTC
CDR3 length: 13; clone size: .; V gene: TRBV5-1; J gene: TRBJ2-1; D gene: .; CDR3 protein: CASSFGFEAEQFF; CDR3 DNA: TGCGCCAGCAGCTTTGGCTTCGAGGCTGAGCAGTTCTTC
CDR3 length: 14; clone size: .; V gene: TRBV24-1; J gene: TRBJ2-4; D gene: .; CDR3 protein: CATSDVRDTNIQYF; CDR3 DNA: TGTGCCACCAGTGACGTACGGGACACAAACATTCAGTACTTC
CDR3 length: 14; clone size: .; V gene: TRBV25-1; J gene: TRBJ1-2; D gene: .; CDR3 protein: CAVLAGGANYGYTF; CDR3 DNA: TGTGCCGTCCTCGCGGGCGGCGCTAACTATGGCTACACCTTC
CDR3 length: 14; clone size: once; V gene: TRBV6-5; J gene: TRBJ1-1; D gene: TRBD1; CDR3 protein: CASSFPGTGGKAFF; CDR3 DNA: TGTGCCAGCAGTTTCCCCGGGACAGGGGGGAAAGCTTTCTTT
CDR3 length: 15; clone size: .; V gene: TRBV7-9; J gene: TRBJ1-5; D gene: TRBD1; CDR3 protein: CASSLSTGINQPQHF; CDR3 DNA: TGTGCCAGCAGCTTATCGACAGGGATCAATCAGCCCCAGCATTTT
CDR3 length: 13; clone size: few; V gene: TRBV28; J gene: TRBJ2-2; D gene: .; CDR3 protein: CASSLPPSRGLFF; CDR3 DNA: TGTGCCAGCAGTTTACCCCCGTCTCGCGGGCTGTTTTTT
CDR3 length: 13; clone size: .; V gene: TRBV11-2; J gene: TRBJ2-1; D gene: .; CDR3 protein: CASSSQTQNEQFF; CDR3 DNA: TGTGCCAGCAGCTCACAGACCCAAAACGAGCAGTTCTTC
CDR3 length: 16; clone size: .; V gene: TRBV7-6; J gene: TRBJ2-3; D gene: TRBD1; CDR3 protein: CASSQPGQGSTDTQYF; CDR3 DNA: TGTGCCAGCAGCCAACCGGGACAGGGCTCCACAGATACGCAGTATTTT
CDR3 length: 16; clone size: once; V gene: TRBV5-4; J gene: TRBJ2-2; D gene: .; CDR3 protein: CASSLKGGANTGELFF; CDR3 DNA: TGTGCCAGCAGCTTGAAGGGGGGGGCGAACACCGGGGAGCTGTTTTTT
CDR3 length: 19; clone size: .; V gene: TRBV4-1; J gene: TRBJ1-4; D gene: TRBD1; CDR3 protein: CASSLLGQGGGPTNEKLFF; CDR3 DNA: TGCGCCAGCAGCCTTCTCGGACAGGGAGGGGGACCAACTAATGAAAAACTGTTTTTT
CDR3 length: 14; clone size: once; V gene: TRBV3-1/TRBV3-2; J gene: TRBJ1-1; D gene: .; CDR3 protein: CASRQGARNTEAFF; CDR3 DNA: TGTGCCAGCAGACAAGGGGCAAGGAACACTGAAGCTTTCTTT
CDR3 length: 13; clone size: .; V gene: TRBV5-1; J gene: TRBJ1-4; D gene: TRBD1; CDR3 protein: CASTRGQGEKLFF; CDR3 DNA: TGCGCCAGCACTCGGGGACAGGGTGAAAAACTGTTTTTT
CDR3 length: 16; clone size: .; V gene: TRBV18; J gene: TRBJ1-5; D gene: .; CDR3 protein: CASSPPSLAGNQPQHF; CDR3 DNA: TGTGCCAGCTCACCACCGTCGCTAGCGGGCAATCAGCCCCAGCATTTT
CDR3 length: 15; clone size: .; V gene: TRBV14; J gene: TRBJ1-1; D gene: .; CDR3 protein: CASTRRGLGDTEAFF; CDR3 DNA: TGTGCCAGCACGCGGAGGGGCCTCGGGGACACTGAAGCTTTCTTT
CDR3 length: 13; clone size: .; V gene: TRBV9; J gene: TRBJ2-4; D gene: .; CDR3 protein: CASSPGDRNIQYF; CDR3 DNA: TGTGCCAGCAGCCCAGGGGACCGAAACATTCAGTACTTC
CDR3 length: 16; clone size: .; V gene: TRBV5-5; J gene: TRBJ1-2; D gene: .; CDR3 protein: CASSWEGSLNTYGYTF; CDR3 DNA: TGTGCCAGCAGTTGGGAGGGGTCCCTTAACACCTATGGCTACACCTTC
CDR3 length: 15; clone size: once; V gene: TRBV15; J gene: TRBJ2-3; D gene: TRBD1; CDR3 protein: CATSRGDRLTDTQYF; CDR3 DNA: TGTGCCACCAGCCGTGGGGACAGACTCACAGATACGCAGTATTTT
CDR3 length: 12; clone size: .; V gene: TRBV2; J gene: TRBJ2-2; D gene: .; CDR3 protein: CASRRGTGELFF; CDR3 DNA: TGTGCCAGCAGGCGGGGCACCGGGGAGCTGTTTTTT
CDR3 length: 15; clone size: .; V gene: TRBV6-5; J gene: TRBJ2-7; D gene: TRBD2; CDR3 protein: CASTEFMGLANEQYF; CDR3 DNA: TGTGCCAGCACCGAATTTATGGGACTAGCGAACGAGCAGTACTTC